Presented here are 18 T cell receptor beta chains from one specimen sequenced in a study of Graves' ophthalmopathy and Graves' hyperthyroidism. RNA served as the template for amplifying TCR beta CDR3 regions. A first-round RT-PCR used HTBI primers, followed by a second-round multiplex PCR. TCRdb re-analysed the multiplex PCR reads in MiXCR, keeping a single row per CDR3 protein. The data show 600,000 to 950,000 distinct CDR3 sequences, roughly 40% seen once. What was sequenced was peripheral blood. Receptor source: an adult man with Graves' ophthalmopathy.

This chain connects TRBV20-1 to TRBJ2-5; tentative D call: TRBD1 (6 bases). The CDR3 is 15 amino acids. Per the germline V gene, CDR1 is DFQATT and CDR2 is SNEGSKA (reference sequence). V was clipped by 6 bases and J by 2 bases, with 19 bases between them. The CDR3 DNA reads TGCAGTGCCTACACCACCGGGACACGTCAAGAGACCCAGTACTTC. Residues: CSAYTTGTRQETQYF.

A remark on this clonotype: This clone may be a read error of a much larger clone one base away. The J gene is TRBJ1-4, the V gene TRBV7-2; no definite D call. V shed 1 base and J shed 13 bases, with 13 bases lying between them. The CDR3 has 13 residues. CDR1 is SGHTA and CDR2 is FQGNSA in the germline V gene. DNA for the CDR3: TGTGCCAGCAGCTTAGAGACCAAAGGAAGACTGTTTTTT. Its translation: CASSLETKGRLFF.

This clonotype turned up a few times. The chain links TRBV5-6 to TRBJ2-2, with D unclear. Germline loops: CDR1 SGHDT, CDR2 YYEEEE. Deletions cut 0 bases from V and 0 bases from J, with 9 bases between. The CDR3 runs 16 residues. The CDR3 spells CASSLVAYPNTGELFF. The CDR3 DNA reads as TGTGCCAGCAGCTTGGTAGCCTACCCGAACACCGGGGAGCTGTTTTTT. The full variable domain, with the rest looked up from reference TRBV5-6 and TRBJ2-2, is DAGVTQSPTHLIKTRGQQVTLRCSPKSGHDTVSWYQQALGQGPQFIFQYYEEEERQRGNFPDRFSGHQFPNYSSELNVNALLLGDSALYLCASSLVAYPNTGELFFGEGSRLTVL.

V is TRBV20-1 and J is TRBJ1-5; the D gene is possibly TRBD1 (5 bases). The CDR3 is 14 residues long. Germline assignment: CDR1 DFQATT and CDR2 SNEGSKA (reference sequence). V shed 5 bases and J shed 6 bases, with 17 bases lying between them. For the CDR3, the DNA is TGCAGTGCTGGGGACCCGGTATCCGGTCAGCCCCAGCATTTT. It codes for CSAGDPVSGQPQHF.

The V call is TRBV19, the J call TRBJ2-5; 9 bases align to TRBD1. Germline V gene sequence: CDR1 LNHDA, CDR2 SQIVND (reference sequence). The length of the CDR3 is 16 residues. Trimming at V came to 5 bases and at J to 7 bases, leaving 14 bases not matched to a gene. The DNA for the CDR3 is TGTGCCAGTAGTCCCCGAGGACAGGGGACTGCTGTGACCCAGTACTTC. Its translation: CASSPRGQGTAVTQYF.

The V gene is TRBV7-9, the J gene TRBJ2-5; TRBD2 agrees at 8 bases. Trimming removed 3 bases from V and 2 bases from J; junction bases left unmatched: 8. Germline CDR1 and CDR2: SEHNR and FQNEAQ (reference sequence). CDR3 length equals 16 residues. CDR3 coding DNA: TGTGCCAGCAGCTTGGAGGTCGGGGGGGGACAAGAGACCCAGTACTTC. Translation: CASSLEVGGGQETQYF.

J is TRBJ1-2 and V is TRBV14, with D unresolved. V shed 4 bases and J shed 7 bases, with 13 bases lying between them. Germline V CDR1 and CDR2: SGHDN, FVKESK. The CDR3 has 13 amino acids. DNA of the CDR3: TGTGCCAGCAGCCCCGGCGGAAAGGGTGGCTACACCTTC. It encodes CASSPGGKGGYTF.

This chain links TRBV15 with TRBJ2-7; D might be TRBD2 (7 bases). The CDR3 sequence is 14 residues long. The germline V gene encodes CDR1 LNHNV and CDR2 YYDKDF (reference sequence). V shed 0 bases and J shed 6 bases, with 12 bases lying between them. The CDR3: CATSRDRGAGEQYF. The CDR3 DNA reads TGTGCCACCAGCAGAGATCGGGGGGCTGGCGAGCAGTACTTC.

The rearrangement joins TRBV4-1 to TRBJ2-7, with 7 bases matching TRBD2. CDR1 is MGHRA, CDR2 YSYEKL, per germline. V was clipped by 4 bases and J by 0 bases; unmatched bases: 6. The CDR3 loop spans 15 amino acids. CDR3 loop: CASSLSAGDSYEQYF. In nucleotides, the CDR3 is TGCGCCAGCAGCCTAAGCGCGGGGGACTCCTACGAGCAGTACTTC.

The genes are TRBV9 and TRBJ1-2, with D possibly being TRBD1 (6 bases). V lost 7 bases, J lost 3 bases, and 16 bases lay in between. The germline CDR1 and CDR2 sequences are SGDLS and YYNGEE. CDR3 length equals 14 residues. The CDR3 coding sequence is TGTGCCAGCTCACCCGGACAGCAGGACTATGGCTACACCTTC. Translating gives CASSPGQQDYGYTF.

This clonotype showed up many times. This chain joins TRBV29-1 and TRBJ1-2; D gene uncertain. The ends were cut back, 7 bases at V and 0 bases at J, with 15 bases in the middle. The CDR3 contains 14 residues. CDR1 and CDR2 from the germline V gene are SQVTM and ANQGSEA. The CDR3 DNA sequence: TGCAGCGCCCCGATCCACGCAGCTAACTATGGCTACACCTTC. This sequence encodes CSAPIHAANYGYTF.

The V and J genes are TRBV10-3 and TRBJ2-5, with TRBD1 identical over 7 bases. V dropped 4 bases and J dropped 0; count of bases not matched to a gene: 5. There are 15 residues in the CDR3. The V gene's germline CDR1 is ENHRY and CDR2 SYGVKD. CDR3 in amino acids: CAISAGQADQETQYF. CDR3 sequence (DNA): TGTGCCATCAGTGCCGGACAGGCCGACCAAGAGACCCAGTACTTC.

In its sample, this clonotype was seen a few times. The chain employs TRBV12-3 or TRBV12-4 and TRBJ1-2, with D possibly being TRBD1 (5 bases). V was shortened by 6 bases and J by 1 base, with 9 bases between the two germline ends. This CDR3 contains 13 residues. CDR3 sequence (DNA): TGTGCCAGCAGAGACAGCCGTAACTATGGCTACACCTTC. It yields the protein CASRDSRNYGYTF.

This rearrangement joins TRBV29-1 to TRBJ1-2, with a tentative D call TRBD1 (5 bases). This CDR3 comprises 17 residues. CDR1 SQVTM and CDR2 ANQGSEA come from the germline V gene. Deletions cut 5 bases from V and 6 bases from J, with 28 bases between. The CDR3 reads CSVSPGWGRVVNDGYTF. The CDR3 DNA reads TGCAGCGTTTCCCCAGGATGGGGGAGGGTGGTGAATGATGGCTACACCTTC.

The V and J genes are TRBV7-2 and TRBJ2-5, with 10 positions matching TRBD2. Losses at the gene ends were 4 bases for V and 3 bases for J; bases not matched to a gene: 2. CDR3 length: 14 amino acids. Looked up from germline, CDR1 is SGHTA and CDR2 is FQGNSA. This CDR3 reads CASSSLAGKETQYF. DNA for the CDR3: TGTGCCAGCAGCTCACTAGCGGGGAAAGAGACCCAGTACTTC.

This clonotype was picked up many times. This chain links TRBV7-9 with TRBJ1-5, with 7 bases fitting TRBD1. CDR3 length equals 14 residues. The germline gives CDR1 SEHNR, CDR2 FQNEAQ (reference sequence). The trim removed 5 bases at V and 4 bases at J, leaving 5 bases unmatched. CDR3 amino acids: CASSAGQKNQPQHF. The CDR3 nucleotides are TGTGCCAGCAGCGCGGGACAGAAGAATCAGCCCCAGCATTTT.

The genes are TRBV19 and TRBJ2-6, with D unresolved. Trimming stripped 7 bases from V and 4 bases from J, with 5 bases between. Per the germline V gene, CDR1 is LNHDA and CDR2 is SQIVND (reference sequence). The CDR3 contains 12 residues. The CDR3, as DNA: TGTGCCAGTACCTTGGGGGCCAACGTCCTGACTTTC. The encoded protein is CASTLGANVLTF.

This clonotype showed up many times. CDR3 in amino acids: CAIKDTGELFF. For the CDR3, the DNA is TGTGCCATCAAGGACACCGGGGAGCTGTTTTTT. The chain employs TRBV10-3 and TRBJ2-2; no clear D. Trimming cost V 7 bases and J 3 bases, with 3 bases left between them. In germline, CDR1 is ENHRY, CDR2 SYGVKD. This CDR3 is 11 amino acids long.